This T cell receptor beta chain was documented in a study of blood T cell repertoires in COVID-19. V dropped 1 base and J dropped 2 bases, with 22 bases sitting between them. This CDR3 region has 19 residues. Germline V gene data show CDR1 as LGHNA and CDR2 as YSLEER. Assay used: immunoSEQ multiplex PCR; TCRdb lists only in-frame clones, some missing. The data contain more than 35,000 clones, roughly three quarters of them singletons. This sequence originates from a man in his 70s with acute or convalescent COVID-19. Sequenced material: peripheral blood. The rearrangement links TRBV4-3 to TRBJ2-3; D uncertain. For the CDR3, the DNA is TGCGCCAGCAGCCAAGGTGGTCTGGCCGAGACTCGGCCCACAGATACGCAGTATTTT. Residues: CASSQGGLAETRPTDTQYF.